This TCR beta chain was sequenced during a study of glioma-infiltrating T cells (dated by TCRdb to 2016 to 2018). Study-level background: Glioma tissue, non-neoplastic brain tissue and matched peripheral blood mononuclear cells were used as sources from which TCR alpha- and beta-chain repertoires were sequenced. To gauge divergence between tissue and blood T-cell populations, every tissue-infiltrating repertoire was compared against the peripheral blood repertoire from the same patient. The paired cohort comprised three low-grade glioma patients, eight primary glioblastoma patients and three non-glioma patients contributing non-neoplastic brain tissue.

The iRepertoire nested amplicon-rescue multiplex PCR (arm-PCR) platform was used to amplify TCR alpha and beta CDR3 regions from RNA. The input for one-step reverse transcription and amplification was 100-400 ng of either tissue mRNA or PBMC total RNA. Following bead purification, Illumina adapters were added by a secondary multiplex PCR, and the libraries were gel-purified between 200 and 400 bp. Libraries carried internal 6-nucleotide barcodes used for demultiplexing. Sequencing of libraries was performed on an Illumina MiSeq with 2x220 or 2x250 nucleotide paired-end reads. The paper's data handling went like this. Paired reads were merged using FLASH 1.2.11 and were aligned to the GRCh37 human genome using BWA-MEM, after which TRA and TRB reads were extracted. An IMGT-derived reference of cassette sequences and CDR3 motifs, with pseudogenes included, was used for V and J assignment. Reads were translated in three frames, and productive CDR3s were defined by a C…FGXG motif without stop codons. Clonotypes were defined as unique combinations of V-J cassette pair and CDR3 amino acid sequence. Reads were filtered by Hamming distance, thresholded by each sample's sequence error rate in mapped regions. The raw public data were reprocessed by TCRdb itself: fastp quality trimming at Q25, MiXCR clonotype calling, in-frame beta chains only. Each entry merges the rows of one CDR3 protein and shows their most common DNA and genes. For this entry, the V and J calls and clone size follow TCRdb and not the study's own pipeline. A total of 150,000 to 200,000 distinct CDR3 sequences appear in this sample, 32% of them only once. 20% of the sample rests with the top ten.

Regarding this clonotype: The antigen it recognizes is unknown. Relative to the germline gene, one junction end is altered; a read error may explain this.

The paper as a whole reports these results and caveats: VJ-independent divergence between tissue and blood was lower than expected in non-neoplastic patients but higher than expected in all gliomas, particularly low-grade gliomas. Small numbers underpinned the group comparisons: under ten glioblastoma patients, three low-grade glioma patients and three non-neoplastic patients. Tissue and blood shared very few CDR3 sequences, a result attributed to high CDR3 diversity and limited sampling.

Inclusive of the bounding cysteine and phenylalanine, the CDR3 is 13 residues long. Only the CDR3 DNA is retained, 39 bases long and in frame from the first base. CDR1 and CDR2, per the germline V gene, are SGHTA and FQGNSA. This receptor was identified in a human donor with low-grade glioma or glioblastoma, undergoing nonglioma brain surgery, or in good health (not recorded which). Input material: glioma tissue, nonneoplastic brain tissue, or PBMCs (not recorded which). The sequence joins TRBV7-2 to TRBJ2-7; the D gene is perhaps TRBD1, on 5 matching bases. The CDR3 reads CASSLQGSHEQYF. The bases read TGTGCCAGCAGCTTACAGGGCTCCCACGAGCAGTACTTC.